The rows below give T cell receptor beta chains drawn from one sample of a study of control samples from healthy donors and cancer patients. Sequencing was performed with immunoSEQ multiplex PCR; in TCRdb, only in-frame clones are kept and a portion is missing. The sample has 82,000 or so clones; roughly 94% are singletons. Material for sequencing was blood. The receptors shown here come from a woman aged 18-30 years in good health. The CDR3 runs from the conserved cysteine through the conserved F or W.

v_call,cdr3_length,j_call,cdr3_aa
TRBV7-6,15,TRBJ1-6,CASSFTQGEDSPLHF
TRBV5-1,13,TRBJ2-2,CASSLLPTGELFF
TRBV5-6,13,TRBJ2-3,CASSLAEAGLKYF
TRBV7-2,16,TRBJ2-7,CASSLGPGVFLSEQYF
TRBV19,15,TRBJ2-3,CASTSSGVVTDTQYF
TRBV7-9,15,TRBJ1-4,CASSSTGTVYGKLFF
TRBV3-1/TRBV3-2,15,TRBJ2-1,CASSQELRTVYEQFF
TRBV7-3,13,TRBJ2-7,CASSPSGRGEQYF
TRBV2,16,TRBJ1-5,CASSEAYAVGRQPQHF
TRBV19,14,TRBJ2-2,CASSMSPNTGELFF
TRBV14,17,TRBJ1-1,CASSTERLGTGVTEAFF
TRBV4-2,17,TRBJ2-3,CASSQLVDLGATDTQYF
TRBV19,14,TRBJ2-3,CASSTTVLTDTQYF
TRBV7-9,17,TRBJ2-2,CASSTISGTGNTGELFF
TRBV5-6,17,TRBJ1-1,CASSSGQTRLLNTEAFF
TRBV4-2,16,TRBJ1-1,CASSQESNRLNTEAFF
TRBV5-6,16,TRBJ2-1,CASSFRTSGYYNEQFF
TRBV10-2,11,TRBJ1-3,CASSEGDTIYF
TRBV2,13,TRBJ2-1,CASSGSRGREQFF
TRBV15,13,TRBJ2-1,CATSTGGLAEQFF
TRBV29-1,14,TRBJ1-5,CSVSGTNSNQPQHF
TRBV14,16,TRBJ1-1,CASSQDPGGASDQAFF
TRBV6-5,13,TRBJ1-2,CASSEMTGYGYTF
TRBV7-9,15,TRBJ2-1,CASSYRQGEYNEQFF
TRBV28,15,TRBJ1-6,CASSLSGWRNSPLHF
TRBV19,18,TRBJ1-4,CASSILSTDFATNEKLFF
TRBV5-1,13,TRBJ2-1,CASSPGLINEQFF
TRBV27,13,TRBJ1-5,CASSFQINQPQHF
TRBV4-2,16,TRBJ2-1,CASSPGGREHYNEQFF
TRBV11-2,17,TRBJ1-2,CASSLVGGQGARGGYTF
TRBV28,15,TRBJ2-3,CASRPASGYTDTQYF
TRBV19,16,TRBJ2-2,CASSLLQGANTGELFF
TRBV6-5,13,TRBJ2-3,CASSSAYTDTQYF
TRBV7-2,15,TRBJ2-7,CASSLGPTLQVEQYF
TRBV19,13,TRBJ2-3,CAARLVSTDTQYF
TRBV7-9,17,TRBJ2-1,CASSLGTWDRGYNEQFF
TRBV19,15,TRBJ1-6,CASSMTGKGESPLHF
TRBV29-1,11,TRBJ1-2,CSVESGYGYTF
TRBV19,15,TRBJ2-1,CASSVLAGVVDEQFF
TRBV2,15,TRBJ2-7,CASIPHPDRAPMQYF
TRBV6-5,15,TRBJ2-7,CASMGTGVLSYEQYF
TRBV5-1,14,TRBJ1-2,CASSSQGEFYGYTF
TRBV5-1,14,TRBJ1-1,CASSAGTGDTEAFF
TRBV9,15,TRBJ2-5,CASTRQGAPQETQYF
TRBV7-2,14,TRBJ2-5,CASSNRLVEETQYF
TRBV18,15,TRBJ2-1,CASSPPPSGRHEQFF
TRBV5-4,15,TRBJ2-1,CASSDGTSGSYEQFF
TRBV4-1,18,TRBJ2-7,CASSQGSGTGLGSYEQYF
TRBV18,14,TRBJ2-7,CASSPPQTSYEQYF
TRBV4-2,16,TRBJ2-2,CASSPDNTAGAGELFF
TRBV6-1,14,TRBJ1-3,CASSWDYSGNTIYF
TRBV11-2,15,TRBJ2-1,CASSLARGLAVEQFF
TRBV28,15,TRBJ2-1,CASSSILSRNREQFF
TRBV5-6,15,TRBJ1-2,CASSYLFGGDGGYTF
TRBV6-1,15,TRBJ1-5,CASSEALGPGQPQHF